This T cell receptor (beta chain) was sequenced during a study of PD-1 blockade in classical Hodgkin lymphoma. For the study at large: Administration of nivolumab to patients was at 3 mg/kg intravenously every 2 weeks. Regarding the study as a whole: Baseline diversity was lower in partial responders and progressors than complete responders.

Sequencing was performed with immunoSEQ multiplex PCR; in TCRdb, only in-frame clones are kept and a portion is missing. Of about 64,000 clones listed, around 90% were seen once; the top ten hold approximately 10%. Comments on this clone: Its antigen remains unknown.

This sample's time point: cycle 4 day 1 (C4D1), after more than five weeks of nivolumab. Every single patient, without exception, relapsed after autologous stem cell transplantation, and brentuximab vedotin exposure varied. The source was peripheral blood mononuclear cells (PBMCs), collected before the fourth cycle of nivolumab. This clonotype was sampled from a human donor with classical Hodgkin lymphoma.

CDR3 in amino acids: CASSSRAYGYTF. CDR3 bases: TGTGCCAGCAGTTCCAGGGCCTATGGCTACACCTTC. V gene TRBV27 combines with J gene TRBJ1-2; maybe TRBD1 (5 bases). V lost 4 bases to trimming and J lost 4 bases, with 7 bases between them. The CDR3 is 12 amino acids. Germline V gives CDR1 MNHEY, CDR2 SMNVEV (reference sequence).